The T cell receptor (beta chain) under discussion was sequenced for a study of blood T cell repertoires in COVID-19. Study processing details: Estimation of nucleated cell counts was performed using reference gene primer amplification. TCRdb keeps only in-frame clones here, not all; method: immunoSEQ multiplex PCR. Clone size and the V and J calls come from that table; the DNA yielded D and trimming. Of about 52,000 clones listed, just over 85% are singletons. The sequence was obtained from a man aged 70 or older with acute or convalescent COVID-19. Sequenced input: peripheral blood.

The CDR3: CASSLDGRVNNEQFF. The DNA of the CDR3 is TGCGCCAGCAGCTTGGACGGGAGGGTAAACAATGAGCAGTTCTTC. V and J are TRBV5-1 and TRBJ2-1; TRBD2 aligns across 8 bases. CDR1 is SGHRS and CDR2 is YFSETQ in the germline V gene. Trimming cost V 0 bases and J 5 bases; bases outside gene matches: 4. This CDR3 is built from 15 residues. Together with reference TRBV5-1 and TRBJ2-1, the CDR3 gives the full variable domain: KAGVTQTPRYLIKTRGQQVTLSCSPISGHRSVSWYQQTPGQGLQFLFEYFSETQRNKGNFPGRFSGRQFSNSRSEMNVSTLELGDSALYLCASSLDGRVNNEQFFGPGTRLTVL.